This T cell receptor beta chain was identified during a study of PD-1 blockade in mismatch repair-deficient tumors. Study results and caveats: Rapid post-treatment expansion, then contraction, generally preceding radiologic response, marked tumor-resident clones.

Measured with immunoSEQ multiplex PCR; TCRdb has only the in-frame clones, and not every one. Of tens of thousands of clones listed, over 75% are singletons. Concerning this clone itself: Antigen: not known.

Mismatch repair deficiency was confirmed in all patients, by PCR or immunohistochemistry. CDR1 and CDR2 (germline): SGHTA, FQGNSA. With 1 base clipped from V and 3 bases from J, the junction kept 9 bases outside the gene matches. The CDR3 covers 19 residues. The specimen was peripheral blood, collected 12 weeks after starting pembrolizumab. The clonotype comes from an adult with mismatch repair-deficient cancer. The rearrangement links TRBV7-2 to TRBJ2-7; 16 bases are a match to TRBD2. CDR3: CASSLEAMGLAGGIYEQYF. The DNA of the CDR3 is TGTGCCAGCAGCTTAGAAGCGATGGGACTAGCGGGAGGGATCTACGAGCAGTACTTC.